Detailed here is one TCR beta chain. CDR1 and CDR2 (germline): SEHNR, FQNEAQ (reference sequence). V was cut by 2 bases and J by 2 bases, with 15 bases left in between. The CDR3 is 16 residues long. Repertoires were generated with immunoSEQ multiplex PCR, while TCRdb's copy carries only in-frame clones and drops some. The table has about 33,000 clones, over 80% seen once; the top ten hold around 1.3%. This sample stems from a study of T cell changes during pregnancy in multiple sclerosis. This TCR came from a female donor with multiple sclerosis, enrolled in a pregnancy study. The J gene is TRBJ2-5, the V gene TRBV7-9, with D unclear. Sequences were obtained from PBMCs (not recorded whether the cells were cultured). The CDR3 here is CASSLPPRRLQETQYF. The CDR3 DNA follows: TGTGCCAGCAGCTTACCACCTCGAAGATTACAAGAGACCCAGTACTTC.